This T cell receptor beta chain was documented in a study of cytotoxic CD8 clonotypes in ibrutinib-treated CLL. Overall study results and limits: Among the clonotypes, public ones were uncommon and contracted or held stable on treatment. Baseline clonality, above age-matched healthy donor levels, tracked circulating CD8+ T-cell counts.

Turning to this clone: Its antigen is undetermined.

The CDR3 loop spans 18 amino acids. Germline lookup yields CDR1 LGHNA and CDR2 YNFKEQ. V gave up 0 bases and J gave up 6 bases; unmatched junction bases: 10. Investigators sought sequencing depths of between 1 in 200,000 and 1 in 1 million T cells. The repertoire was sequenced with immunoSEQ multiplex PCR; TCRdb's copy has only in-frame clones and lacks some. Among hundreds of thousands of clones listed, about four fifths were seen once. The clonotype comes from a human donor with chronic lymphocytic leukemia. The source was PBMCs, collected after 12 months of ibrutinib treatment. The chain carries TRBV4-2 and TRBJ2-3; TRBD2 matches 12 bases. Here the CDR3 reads CASSQELLAGGPFDTQYF. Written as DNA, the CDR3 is TGTGCCAGCAGCCAAGAACTCCTAGCGGGGGGGCCTTTTGATACGCAGTATTTT.